The clone carrying this T cell receptor (beta chain) was seen repeatedly, ten times or more. Its target is unknown. Investigators excluded patients with uncontrolled infection, other autoimmune disease, pregnancy or lactation. Fresh peripheral blood, 10 ml, yielded the PBMCs. This sample is drawn from a study of T cells in Graves' hyperthyroidism and ophthalmopathy. Overall study results and limits: A model using 13 V-J features told ophthalmopathy apart from stable hyperthyroidism.

Amplification yielded TCR beta CDR3 regions, with RNA transcripts as the source. The HTBI primer set drove a first-round RT-PCR of the TCR CDR3. TCRdb itself ran the multiplex PCR reads through MiXCR, one entry per CDR3 protein. The sample includes approximately 520,000 distinct CDR3 sequences, about 24% seen only once; the top ten take roughly 10%. Per the germline V gene, CDR1 is ENHRY and CDR2 is SYGVKD. This CDR3 is built from 14 residues. V lost 0 bases and J lost 1, with 6 bases in between. Sequenced: blood. J is TRBJ1-1 and V is TRBV10-3; D remains unclear. The TCR comes from a woman aged 30 to 39 with Graves' ophthalmopathy. CDR3 in amino acids: CAISESGTNTEAFF. The CDR3 DNA sequence: TGTGCCATCAGTGAGTCCGGTACGAACACTGAAGCTTTCTTT.